This T cell receptor (beta chain) was captured by sequencing in a study of blood T cell repertoires in COVID-19. Study background: PBMCs, B-cell-depleted T cells, or T cells provided the cDNA or gDNA that made up the material.

Each participant's cohort was designated according to participant-reported clinical history. The CDR3 spans 15 residues. Germline values: CDR1 ENHRY, CDR2 SYGVKD. J lost 4 bases, V lost 6 bases, and 8 bases had no gene match. Sequencing used immunoSEQ multiplex PCR; TCRdb keeps in-frame clones, though not all of them. The sample carries around 300,000 clones, over 85% recorded once. The chain uses TRBV10-3 and TRBJ2-1, with 8 bases aligning to TRBD1. The source is a woman aged 55-75 years who had recovered from COVID-19. Sequenced material: PBMCs or T cells enriched from blood (not recorded which). The CDR3 DNA is TGTGCCATCAGCGCAGGGGGCGGGCGATACAATGAGCAGTTCTTC. Protein: CAISAGGGRYNEQFF.